This T cell receptor (beta chain) was captured by sequencing in a study of blood T cell repertoires in COVID-19. Sequencing was performed with immunoSEQ multiplex PCR; in TCRdb, only in-frame clones are kept and a portion is missing. The sample holds tens of thousands of clones; about 80% are singletons and the top ten take about two fifths. This CDR3 contains 13 residues. V lost 3 bases and J 4 bases, leaving 12 bases between the germline ends. Germline CDR1 and CDR2: DFQATT and SNEGSKA (reference sequence). This clonotype was obtained from an elderly man with active or convalescent COVID-19. Material: peripheral blood. The chain uses TRBV20-1 and TRBJ1-2; D is possibly TRBD1 (6 bases). CDR3 DNA sequence: TGCAGTGCTAGTCTGCAGGGGAGCTATGGCTACACCTTC. Protein: CSASLQGSYGYTF.